These 32 T cell receptor beta chains originate from one sample sequenced in a study of T-cell memory formation after mild COVID-19. MiXCR, applied by TCRdb to the 5' RACE reads, yields one record per CDR3 protein. The sample has roughly 130,000 distinct CDR3 sequences; approximately 15% are singletons. The source material was PBMCs or a T cell subset sorted from them (not recorded which). Receptors originate from a man younger than 35 who had mild COVID-19 (a few samples of this study predate the infection). Cell type and time point are not known.

V and J are TRBV21-1 and TRBJ1-2. TRBV21-1 is a listed pseudogene. This CDR3 contains 13 residues. For the CDR3, the DNA is TGTGCCAGCTCTAAGAAGTATGACTATGGCTACACCTTC. This codes for CASSKKYDYGYTF.

This clonotype was counted between two and nine times. V is TRBV12-3 or TRBV12-4 and J is TRBJ1-5; D is undetermined. The V end lost 6 bases, the J end lost 0 bases, and 12 bases lay between the germline ends. The CDR3 length is 15 residues. The CDR3, as DNA: TGTGCCAGCAGCCCCCGGACTTTTAGCAATCAGCCCCAGCATTTT. Residues: CASSPRTFSNQPQHF.

This clonotype has a count of ten or more. This rearrangement joins TRBV3-2 to TRBJ2-5; the DNA was not used to check the table's D call, TRBD1. TRBV3-2 is marked as a pseudogene. This CDR3 spans 16 amino acids. This CDR3 reads CASSQARDRVKETQYF. The DNA for the CDR3 is TGTGCCAGCAGCCAAGCTAGGGACAGGGTAAAAGAGACCCAGTACTTC.

V usage is TRBV7-9 and J usage is TRBJ2-1; perhaps TRBD2 as D (5 bases). The CDR3 spans 15 residues. Trimming left V 5 bases short and J 5 bases short, with 16 bases between. CDR1 SEHNR and CDR2 FQNEAQ come from the germline V gene (reference sequence). The CDR3 is CASSAGWRFDNEQFF. In DNA, the CDR3 is TGTGCCAGCAGCGCCGGGTGGAGGTTTGACAATGAGCAGTTCTTC. Full variable domain (rest looked up from reference TRBV7-9 and TRBJ2-1): DTGVSQNPRHKITKRGQNVTFRCDPISEHNRLYWYRQTLGQGPEFLTYFQNEAQLEKSRLLSDRFSAERPKGSFSTLEIQRTEQGDSAMYLCASSAGWRFDNEQFFGPGTRLTVL.

This clonotype was observed a few times. V is TRBV6-5 and J is TRBJ2-3; D gene unclear. Germline loops: CDR1 MNHEY, CDR2 SVGAGI. The V and J ends lost 4 bases and 8 bases respectively, with 10 bases between them. The CDR3 consists of 12 residues. The CDR3 reads CASSSPDRTQYF. In DNA form, the CDR3 reads TGTGCCAGCAGTTCCCCAGACCGTACGCAGTATTTT.

This clonotype occurred a few times. The rearrangement links TRBV5-1 to TRBJ2-7; D unclear. The CDR3 contains 14 residues. Germline CDR1 is SGHRS and CDR2 is YFSETQ. V lost 3 bases and J 0 bases, leaving 10 bases between the germline ends. The CDR3 loop reads CASSSPTNSYEQYF. The CDR3 DNA reads as TGCGCCAGCAGCTCCCCCACCAACTCCTACGAGCAGTACTTC. The whole variable domain, remainder taken from reference TRBV5-1 and TRBJ2-7, is KAGVTQTPRYLIKTRGQQVTLSCSPISGHRSVSWYQQTPGQGLQFLFEYFSETQRNKGNFPGRFSGRQFSNSRSEMNVSTLELGDSALYLCASSSPTNSYEQYFGPGTRLTVT.

This clonotype has just a few counts. The chain couples TRBV7-6 to TRBJ1-4; a possible D gene is TRBD1 (5 bases). The V end was cut by 5 bases, the J end by 8 bases, with 15 bases between. The length of the CDR3 is 14 residues. Germline loops: CDR1 SGHVS, CDR2 FNYEAQ. The chain's CDR3 is CASSPGLGVEKLFF. CDR3 in DNA: TGTGCCAGCAGCCCTGGGTTGGGGGTCGAAAAACTGTTTTTT.

V is TRBV7-2 and J is TRBJ1-2; D is uncertain. The CDR3 is made up of 12 amino acids. Germline CDR1 reads SGHTA; CDR2 reads FQGNSA. V lost 5 bases and J 4 bases, leaving 8 bases between the germline ends. CDR3 nucleotide sequence: TGTGCCAGCAGCCCTGTTTTCTATGGCTACACCTTC. It translates to CASSPVFYGYTF.

The genes are TRBV9 and TRBJ1-2; unclear D gene. This CDR3 is built from 14 residues. Trimming took 4 bases from V and 3 from J, leaving 13 bases between them. Looked up from germline, CDR1 is SGDLS and CDR2 is YYNGEE. DNA for the CDR3: TGTGCCAGCAGCTCGGGCAGGAGGGACTATGGCTACACCTTC. Amino acids: CASSSGRRDYGYTF.

V usage is TRBV19 and J usage is TRBJ2-7; a possible D gene is TRBD1 (5 bases). Germline CDR1 reads LNHDA; CDR2 reads SQIVND (reference sequence). V gave up 2 bases and J gave up 1 base, with 12 bases separating them. The CDR3 has 15 residues. CDR3 region: CASSIRAGPSYEQYV. DNA for the CDR3: TGTGCCAGTAGTATAAGGGCAGGGCCATCCTACGAGCAGTACGTC.

This rearrangement joins TRBV15 to TRBJ2-7; D is uncertain. The length of the CDR3 is 14 residues. Germline CDR1 LNHNV, CDR2 YYDKDF (reference sequence). V was trimmed by 0 bases and J by 6 bases, leaving 12 bases between them. The chain's CDR3 is CATSRDEISVEQYF. CDR3 DNA: TGTGCCACCAGCAGAGATGAGATTTCGGTCGAGCAGTACTTC.

This clonotype was counted ten times or more. This chain connects TRBV6-6 to TRBJ2-5; no clear D gene. The V and J ends lost 0 bases and 4 bases respectively, with 6 bases between them. The CDR3 consists of 13 residues. In germline, CDR1 is MNHNY, CDR2 SVGAGI (reference sequence). CDR3 DNA: TGTGCCAGCAGTTACTCCCGTCGAGAGACCCAGTACTTC. This encodes CASSYSRRETQYF.

This clonotype appeared a few times. The rearrangement links TRBV4-1 to TRBJ2-2; D may be TRBD2 (5 bases). Germline CDR1 and CDR2: MGHRA and YSYEKL. Trimming left V 8 bases short and J 1 base short, with 14 bases between. The CDR3 is 15 residues long. The CDR3 DNA follows: TGCGCCAGCGAACTAGTGCCCGGGAACACCGGGGAGCTGTTTTTT. Amino acids: CASELVPGNTGELFF.

This clonotype was observed a few times. The chain carries TRBV3-1 and TRBJ2-5; D tentatively fits TRBD1 or TRBD2 (5 bases each). Looked up from germline, CDR1 is LGHDT and CDR2 is YNNKEL (reference sequence). V lost 5 bases and J lost 5, with 15 bases in between. The CDR3 is 14 amino acids. The CDR3 loop reads CASSYQAGSETQYF. DNA for the CDR3: TGTGCCAGCAGCTACCAGGCAGGGAGTGAGACCCAGTACTTC.

This chain joins TRBV5-1 and TRBJ2-3; D is unresolved. With 1 base removed from V and 5 bases from J, the gap between germline ends came to 8 bases. Germline CDR1 and CDR2: SGHRS and YFSETQ. The CDR3 totals 13 residues. This CDR3 reads CASSLRSGDTQYF. In DNA, the CDR3 is TGCGCCAGCAGCTTGAGGAGTGGAGATACGCAGTATTTT.

This clonotype came up a few times. V gene TRBV7-9 combines with J gene TRBJ2-7; D uncertain. CDR1 is SEHNR and CDR2 is FQNEAQ in the germline V gene (reference sequence). V lost 1 base, J lost 3 bases, and 7 bases lay in between. The CDR3 is made up of 13 amino acids. CDR3 residues: CASSLEGFYEQYV. CDR3 coding DNA: TGTGCCAGCAGCTTAGAGGGTTTCTACGAGCAGTACGTC.

This clonotype was counted at least ten times. CDR3 coding DNA: TGTGCCAGCAGTTATTCGGCCGGGGAGCTGTTTTTT. Protein: CASSYSAGELFF. The chain carries TRBV12-3 or TRBV12-4 and TRBJ2-2; D is ambiguous. The CDR3 covers 12 residues. V was pared by 4 bases and J by 6 bases, with 6 bases between.

The chain is built from TRBV7-9 and TRBJ2-1, with a possible D match to TRBD2 (5 bases). The germline V and J ends were trimmed by 5 bases and 7 bases, with 9 bases remaining between them. The CDR3 covers 12 residues. Germline-derived CDR1 and CDR2 are SEHNR and FQNEAQ (reference sequence). The CDR3 sequence is CASSQTGNEQFF. CDR3 nucleotide sequence: TGTGCCAGCAGCCAGACGGGGAATGAGCAGTTCTTC.

This clonotype has a handful of counts. The chain uses TRBV20-1 and TRBJ2-7; no firm D call. The germline V gene has CDR1 DFQATT and CDR2 SNEGSKA (reference sequence). Trimming removed 0 bases at V and 3 bases at J, with 6 bases between. The CDR3 loop spans 12 amino acids. The CDR3 sequence is CSARDPVYEQYF. In nucleotides, the CDR3 is TGCAGTGCTAGAGATCCAGTCTACGAGCAGTACTTC.

This sequence joins TRBV7-9 and TRBJ2-7, with 12 bases lining up with TRBD1. The V and J ends lost 5 bases and 5 bases, in that order; junction bases with no gene match: 10. The CDR3 runs to 16 residues. CDR1 and CDR2 (germline): SEHNR, FQNEAQ (reference sequence). The chain's CDR3 is CASSPPPGQGANEQYF. The DNA for the CDR3 is TGTGCCAGCAGCCCACCTCCGGGACAGGGGGCGAACGAGCAGTACTTC.

This sequence joins TRBV5-1 and TRBJ1-2; D call uncertain. CDR3 size: 15 residues. Germline lookup yields CDR1 SGHRS and CDR2 YFSETQ. V lost 4 bases, J lost 0 bases, and 13 bases lay in between. CDR3 nucleotides: TGCGCCAGCAGCGCGGGTGGCAGCTCTAACTATGGCTACACCTTC. Its translation: CASSAGGSSNYGYTF. The full variable domain, rest sourced from reference TRBV5-1 and TRBJ1-2, is KAGVTQTPRYLIKTRGQQVTLSCSPISGHRSVSWYQQTPGQGLQFLFEYFSETQRNKGNFPGRFSGRQFSNSRSEMNVSTLELGDSALYLCASSAGGSSNYGYTFGSGTRLTVV.

J is TRBJ1-6 and V is TRBV6-6; D is ambiguous. The CDR3 covers 15 residues. V was cut by 2 bases and J by 8 bases, with 13 bases left in between. Germline CDR1 and CDR2: MNHNY and SVGAGI (reference sequence). This CDR3 is CASSYRALLDSPLHF. The CDR3 DNA follows: TGTGCCAGCAGTTACCGAGCGCTCCTAGATTCACCCCTCCACTTT.

Ten or more counts support this clonotype. The chain has TRBV7-2 and TRBJ1-1; D unclear. V was trimmed by 1 base and J by 2 bases, leaving 11 bases between them. Germline V gene data show CDR1 as SGHTA and CDR2 as FQGNSA. This CDR3 is 15 amino acids long. The CDR3 sequence: CASSLVPEVNTEAFF. The CDR3, as DNA: TGTGCCAGCAGCTTAGTGCCGGAGGTCAACACTGAAGCTTTCTTT.

This clonotype showed up many times. The rearrangement uses TRBV5-6 and TRBJ2-1; D is ambiguous. V was clipped by 2 bases and J by 7 bases, with 16 bases between them. The CDR3 contains 15 residues. CDR1 is SGHDT, CDR2 YYEEEE, per germline. CDR3 amino acids: CASSFEEYSPNEQFF. As DNA, the CDR3 is TGTGCCAGCAGCTTTGAGGAGTATAGCCCAAATGAGCAGTTCTTC.

This chain uses TRBV7-2 with TRBJ2-3; D ambiguous. This CDR3 is built from 12 residues. Germline CDR1 is SGHTA and CDR2 is FQGNSA. The V gene lost 6 bases and the J gene lost 4 bases, with 8 bases spanning the gap. DNA for the CDR3: TGTGCCAGCAGGCCTCAAGCAGATACGCAGTATTTT. Amino acids: CASRPQADTQYF.

In this sample, this clonotype turned up a few times. This chain links TRBV20-1 with TRBJ2-1; TRBD2 matches 9 bases. This CDR3 is built from 15 residues. J lost 5 bases, V lost 1 base, and 6 bases had no gene match. The V gene's germline CDR1 is DFQATT and CDR2 SNEGSKA (reference sequence). The DNA of the CDR3 is TGCAGTGCTAGAGGAGGCGGGGGGGCCAACAATGAGCAGTTCTTC. It translates to CSARGGGGANNEQFF.

This chain links TRBV7-2 with TRBJ1-2; D is undetermined. CDR1 SGHTA and CDR2 FQGNSA come from the germline V gene. There are 13 residues in the CDR3. Trimming cost V 1 base and J 6 bases, with 9 bases left between them. The CDR3 reads CASSLEQADGYTF. For the CDR3, the DNA is TGTGCCAGCAGCTTAGAGCAAGCAGATGGCTACACCTTC.

The chain is built from TRBV28 and TRBJ2-1; D perhaps matches TRBD1 (6 bases). Per germline, CDR1 MDHEN and CDR2 SYDVKM. Trimming removed 5 bases at V and 0 bases at J, with 11 bases between. This CDR3 has 15 residues. The CDR3 here is CASSDRPSSYNEQFF. CDR3 in DNA: TGTGCCAGCAGTGACAGGCCTAGCTCCTACAATGAGCAGTTCTTC.

This clonotype has a handful of counts. The V gene is TRBV20-1, the J gene TRBJ1-6, with 7 bases lining up with TRBD1. Germline CDR1 is DFQATT and CDR2 is SNEGSKA (reference sequence). The CDR3 contains 17 residues. Trimming took 2 bases from V and 11 from J; bases not matched to a gene: 18. The CDR3, as DNA: TGCAGTGCTAGACCGCACGACAGGGACCTCGTCGTGGCACCCCTCCACTTT. Translating gives CSARPHDRDLVVAPLHF.

This clonotype was seen only a few times. V and J are TRBV5-1 and TRBJ2-5; tentatively, D is TRBD1 (6 bases). V shed 4 bases and J shed 2 bases, with 12 bases lying between them. The CDR3 spans 14 residues. Per germline, CDR1 SGHRS and CDR2 YFSETQ. CDR3 DNA sequence: TGCGCCAGCAGCGAAAGGACAGATCAAGAGACCCAGTACTTC. Its protein is CASSERTDQETQYF.

This clonotype turned up a few times. J is TRBJ2-2 and V is TRBV27; D is undetermined. Trimming removed 5 bases at V and 7 bases at J, with 17 bases between. Germline V gives CDR1 MNHEY, CDR2 SMNVEV (reference sequence). The CDR3 sequence is 15 residues long. Written as DNA, the CDR3 is TGTGCCAGCAGTACCAACAGACTCCTCGGCGGGGAGCTGTTTTTT. The encoded protein is CASSTNRLLGGELFF.

The J gene is TRBJ1-2, the V gene TRBV20-1; D is unresolved. V lost 8 bases and J 8 bases, leaving 15 bases between the germline ends. The V gene's germline CDR1 is DFQATT and CDR2 SNEGSKA (reference sequence). This CDR3 is built from 11 residues. CDR3 region: CSTRRVDGYTF. CDR3 nucleotide sequence: TGCAGTACTCGGCGAGTAGACGGCTACACCTTC.